These 29 T cell receptor beta chains came from one sample sequenced in a study of blood T cell repertoires in COVID-19. The method was immunoSEQ multiplex PCR; TCRdb's version includes in-frame clones alone and lacks a portion of them. The table lists approximately 20,000 clones, roughly 85% of them singletons. The sequenced sample was peripheral blood. Source of these receptors: a human donor with active COVID-19. The donor label of this sample is uncertain.

The V gene is TRBV9, the J gene TRBJ2-5; D gene ambiguous. The V gene's germline CDR1 is SGDLS and CDR2 YYNGEE. V was clipped by 3 bases and J by 2 bases, with 8 bases between them. CDR3 length: 13 residues. CDR3 amino acids: CASSGTPQETQYF. DNA of the CDR3: TGTGCCAGCAGCGGAACACCTCAAGAGACCCAGTACTTC.

The rearrangement links TRBV7-8 to TRBJ2-3, with D hard to call. Germline CDR1 reads SGHVS; CDR2 reads FQNEAQ. V was cut by 4 bases and J by 4 bases, with 12 bases left in between. This CDR3 comprises 14 residues. CDR3 sequence: CASSYHTEPDTQYF. CDR3 in DNA: TGTGCCAGCAGCTACCACACGGAGCCAGATACGCAGTATTTT.

The rearrangement uses TRBV12-3 or TRBV12-4 and TRBJ1-2; 7 bases are a match to TRBD1. The CDR3 runs 13 residues. V lost 6 bases and J lost 6; bases outside the gene matches: 7. The CDR3 region is CASSDRAGDGYTF. The DNA of the CDR3 is TGTGCCAGCAGCGACAGGGCTGGGGATGGCTACACCTTC.

The V call is TRBV6-5, the J call TRBJ2-5, with D possibly TRBD1 on 5 matching bases. Trimming removed 6 bases from V and 0 bases from J, with 8 bases in between. The CDR3 runs 13 residues. In germline, CDR1 is MNHEY, CDR2 SVGAGI. In DNA form, the CDR3 reads TGTGCCAGCAGCGTCAGGGACCAAGAGACCCAGTACTTC. Protein sequence: CASSVRDQETQYF.

The chain carries TRBV7-9 and TRBJ1-2; D gene unclear. In germline, CDR1 is SEHNR, CDR2 FQNEAQ (reference sequence). This CDR3 contains 14 residues. V dropped 2 bases and J dropped 8 bases, with 15 bases sitting between them. The CDR3 coding sequence is TGTGCCAGCAGCTTATCTCCGCGGGGTAGCGGCTACACCTTC. Residues: CASSLSPRGSGYTF.

CDR3 sequence (DNA): TGCGCCAGCAGCCCCGGTCGGACAAGTTCTGGAAACACCATATATTTT. It encodes CASSPGRTSSGNTIYF. V gene TRBV5-1 combines with J gene TRBJ1-3, with a tentative D call TRBD1 (5 bases). Trimming shortened V by 4 bases and J by 1 base, and 15 bases separated the two germline ends. This CDR3 region has 16 residues. Germline CDR1 and CDR2: SGHRS and YFSETQ.

V usage is TRBV12-3 or TRBV12-4 and J usage is TRBJ1-1, with D unclear. V was clipped by 3 bases and J by 4 bases, with 6 bases between them. CDR3 length: 12 residues. The CDR3 DNA reads TGTGCCAGCAGTTTTGGGCCCACTGAAGCTTTCTTT. Amino acid sequence: CASSFGPTEAFF.

The chain has TRBV19 and TRBJ2-5, with 7 bases matching TRBD2. The CDR3 loop spans 16 amino acids. J gave up 1 base and V 3 bases, and 8 bases lay outside the gene matches. From germline, CDR1 is LNHDA and CDR2 SQIVND (reference sequence). This chain's CDR3 is CASSIAGGGGQETQYF. The CDR3, as DNA: TGTGCCAGTAGTATCGCTGGAGGCGGGGGCCAAGAGACCCAGTACTTC.

This clone was seen only a few times. The rearrangement uses TRBV12-3 or TRBV12-4 and TRBJ2-7; 7 bases are shared with TRBD1. This CDR3 contains 12 residues. Losses at the gene ends were 1 base for V and 6 bases for J; bases not matched to a gene: 0. CDR3 amino acids: CASSLGTGEQYF. The CDR3 nucleotides read TGTGCCAGCAGTTTAGGGACAGGCGAGCAGTACTTC.

A single count supports this clone. The chain uses TRBV5-1 and TRBJ1-1, with 7 bases identical to TRBD1. The CDR3 length is 14 residues. Germline V gene data show CDR1 as SGHRS and CDR2 as YFSETQ. V trimming: 4 bases; J trimming: 0 bases; junction bases outside the gene matches: 3. In DNA, the CDR3 is TGCGCCAGCAGCCCCGGGACAGTGAACACTGAAGCTTTCTTT. Translated: CASSPGTVNTEAFF.

J is TRBJ1-1 and V is TRBV9, with a weak D call TRBD1 (5 bases). This CDR3 contains 12 residues. CDR1 and CDR2 (germline): SGDLS, YYNGEE. Trimming removed 4 bases at V and 4 bases at J, with 8 bases between. The CDR3 coding sequence is TGTGCCAGCAGCCGCGGGGGCACTGAAGCTTTCTTT. Encoded protein: CASSRGGTEAFF.

This clone is labeled as medium-sized (0.01 to 0.1%). This chain connects TRBV19 to TRBJ1-4; D perhaps matches TRBD1 (5 bases). CDR1 LNHDA and CDR2 SQIVND come from the germline V gene (reference sequence). This CDR3 has 14 amino acids. The ends were cut back, 3 bases at V and 5 bases at J, with 10 bases in the middle. Written as DNA, the CDR3 is TGTGCCAGTAGTATGAACAGGTACAATGAAAAACTGTTTTTT. As protein: CASSMNRYNEKLFF.

The V and J genes are TRBV20-1 and TRBJ1-1; 11 bases line up with TRBD1. V lost 6 bases, J lost 4 bases, and 7 bases stayed unmatched. The CDR3 has 14 residues. Germline CDR1 is DFQATT and CDR2 is SNEGSKA (reference sequence). CDR3 coding DNA: TGCAGTGCCAGTCCCGGGACAGGGGGCACTGAAGCTTTCTTT. Its protein is CSASPGTGGTEAFF.

The chain carries TRBV19 and TRBJ1-1, with D uncertain. CDR1 and CDR2 from the germline V gene are LNHDA and SQIVND (reference sequence). This CDR3 contains 17 residues. V was pared by 1 base and J by 0 bases, with 15 bases between. Here the CDR3 DNA reads TGTGCCAGTAGTATAGGAATATCGGCGGGGATGAACACTGAAGCTTTCTTT. It is translated as CASSIGISAGMNTEAFF. Combining the CDR3 with reference TRBV19 and TRBJ1-1 gives the whole variable domain DGGITQSPKYLFRKEGQNVTLSCEQNLNHDAMYWYRQDPGQGLRLIYYSQIVNDFQKGDIAEGYSVSREKKESFPLTVTSAQKNPTAFYLCASSIGISAGMNTEAFFGQGTRLTVV.

The rearrangement joins TRBV7-8 to TRBJ1-1, with unresolved D. The ends were cut back, 2 bases at V and 2 bases at J, with 6 bases in the middle. CDR3 size: 13 residues. Germline lookup yields CDR1 SGHVS and CDR2 FQNEAQ. The CDR3 DNA is TGTGCCAGCAGCTTACAGGAAAACACTGAAGCTTTCTTT. It yields the protein CASSLQENTEAFF.

The chain uses TRBV4-1 and TRBJ2-3, with D uncertain. Looked up from germline, CDR1 is MGHRA and CDR2 is YSYEKL. The CDR3 spans 18 residues. The V gene lost 4 bases and the J gene lost 0 bases, with 20 bases spanning the gap. This chain's CDR3 is CASSLPTSPDFSTDTQYF. The CDR3 DNA sequence: TGCGCCAGCAGCCTTCCTACGAGTCCTGACTTTAGCACAGATACGCAGTATTTT.

The rearrangement joins TRBV18 to TRBJ1-5, with 7 bases lining up with TRBD1. The CDR3 has 13 residues. CDR1 and CDR2 (germline): KGHSH, LQKENI. The V segment lost 2 bases and the J segment 7 bases; nucleotides outside the gene matches: 2. CDR3 region: CASSPDRDQPQHF. CDR3 coding DNA: TGTGCCAGCTCACCAGACAGGGACCAGCCCCAGCATTTT.

This chain uses TRBV5-1 with TRBJ2-3; D is unclear. The CDR3 runs 14 residues. The V end was cut by 4 bases, the J end by 3 bases, with 12 bases between. From germline, CDR1 is SGHRS and CDR2 YFSETQ. The CDR3 DNA is TGCGCCAGCAGCCCTGGTGACACGACAGATACGCAGTATTTT. Encoded protein: CASSPGDTTDTQYF.

The chain employs TRBV11-2 and TRBJ2-7; 9 nucleotides match TRBD2. The germline gives CDR1 SGHAT, CDR2 FQNNGV. The CDR3 loop spans 16 amino acids. The trim removed 3 bases at V and 1 base at J, leaving 7 bases unmatched. The CDR3 sequence: CASSLEPGLASYEQYF. The CDR3 nucleotides read TGTGCCAGCAGCTTGGAACCGGGACTAGCTTCCTACGAGCAGTACTTC.

The rearrangement joins TRBV28 to TRBJ2-7; 11 bases line up with TRBD2. Germline V gene sequence: CDR1 MDHEN, CDR2 SYDVKM. CDR3 length equals 14 residues. Trimming at V came to 6 bases and at J to 4 bases, leaving 5 bases not matched to a gene. The CDR3 reads CASRTGTSGYEQYF. CDR3 sequence (DNA): TGTGCCAGCAGGACCGGGACTAGCGGATACGAGCAGTACTTC. Together with reference TRBV28 and TRBJ2-7, the CDR3 gives the full variable domain: DVKVTQSSRYLVKRTGEKVFLECVQDMDHENMFWYRQDPGLGLRLIYFSYDVKMKEKGDIPEGYSVSREKKERFSLILESASTNQTSMYLCASRTGTSGYEQYFGPGTRLTVT.

A single count supports this clone. The J gene is TRBJ1-1, the V gene TRBV19; 7 bases fit TRBD1. J lost 5 bases, V lost 7 bases, and 7 bases had no gene match. The germline V gene encodes CDR1 LNHDA and CDR2 SQIVND (reference sequence). CDR3 length: 13 amino acids. This chain's CDR3 is CASIRTGRTEAFF. CDR3 in DNA: TGTGCCAGTATCCGGACAGGCCGGACTGAAGCTTTCTTT.

The rearrangement links TRBV3-1 (or the pseudogene TRBV3-2) to TRBJ1-6; tentative D call: TRBD1 (6 bases). The germline CDR1 and CDR2 sequences are LGHDT and YNNKEL (reference sequence). This CDR3 contains 16 residues. V dropped 0 bases and J dropped 7 bases, with 13 bases sitting between them. CDR3 nucleotides: TGTGCCAGCAGCCAAGAACAGGGTTTAAGGAATTCACCCCTCCACTTT. Translation: CASSQEQGLRNSPLHF.

The chain employs TRBV24-1 and TRBJ2-1, with 11 bases that match TRBD2. The J segment lost 4 bases and the V segment lost 4 bases, leaving 2 bases of the junction unmatched. The CDR3 is 15 residues long. Per germline, CDR1 KGHDR and CDR2 SFDVKD. The CDR3 protein is CATSDRTSGYNEQFF. CDR3 coding DNA: TGTGCCACCAGTGACAGGACTAGCGGGTACAATGAGCAGTTCTTC.

The V gene is TRBV9, the J gene TRBJ2-7; 11 positions match TRBD1. With 3 bases clipped from V and 6 bases from J, the junction kept 5 bases outside the gene matches. The CDR3 runs 14 residues. Looked up from germline, CDR1 is SGDLS and CDR2 is YYNGEE. The CDR3 reads CASSAGTGGREQYF. DNA for the CDR3: TGTGCCAGCAGCGCCGGGACAGGGGGGCGCGAGCAGTACTTC.

J is TRBJ2-1 and V is TRBV7-9; D is perhaps TRBD2 (5 bases). The ends were cut back, 3 bases at V and 3 bases at J, with 12 bases in the middle. This CDR3 region has 15 residues. Per the germline V gene, CDR1 is SEHNR and CDR2 is FQNEAQ (reference sequence). The CDR3 DNA is TGTGCCAGCAGCTTGGTTCGAGGGATCTACAATGAGCAGTTCTTC. Amino acids: CASSLVRGIYNEQFF.

The rearrangement uses TRBV19 and TRBJ2-3; 10 bases are a match to TRBD2. The CDR3 extends over 15 amino acids. The junction had 14 bases not matched to a gene; V was cut back by 10 bases and J by 7 bases. Germline CDR1 LNHDA, CDR2 SQIVND (reference sequence). The CDR3 loop is CAIARTSGTANTQYF. DNA of the CDR3: TGTGCCATTGCTAGGACTAGCGGCACCGCCAATACGCAGTATTTT.

This chain joins TRBV7-2 and TRBJ2-1; 10 positions agree with TRBD1. V shed 4 bases and J 3 bases; nucleotides not matched to a gene: 0. The CDR3 is 14 residues long. Germline lookup yields CDR1 SGHTA and CDR2 FQGNSA. In DNA, the CDR3 is TGTGCCAGCAGCTGGACAGGGGGCTACAATGAGCAGTTCTTC. Translating gives CASSWTGGYNEQFF.

The V call is TRBV7-9, the J call TRBJ2-1, with 7 bases that match TRBD1. This CDR3 is built from 14 residues. The germline CDR1 and CDR2 sequences are SEHNR and FQNEAQ (reference sequence). V lost 5 bases to trimming and J lost 8 bases; unmatched junction nucleotides: 9. The chain's CDR3 is CASSLRDSIDEQFF. The CDR3 DNA sequence: TGTGCCAGCAGCCTCCGGGACAGTATCGATGAGCAGTTCTTC.

Comment on this clone: Germline and junction disagree at one end, which may indicate a read error. V usage is TRBV11-2 and J usage is TRBJ2-7; 9 nucleotides align to TRBD2. The germline V gene encodes CDR1 SGHAT and CDR2 FQNNGV. The CDR3 is 15 residues long. The chain's CDR3 is CASSFEPSGDYEQCF. The CDR3 region has the DNA TGTGCCAGCAGCTTCGAACCTAGCGGGGACTACGAGCAGTGCTTC.